The TCR beta chain described here comes from a study of blood T cell repertoires in COVID-19. Study background: Samples representing acute and convalescent COVID-19 were sourced from the United States, Italy and Spain.

In the authors' workflow: Amplification from reference gene primers served as the basis for estimated nucleated cell counts. Some clones are missing from TCRdb's copy, which holds only in-frame ones; the method was immunoSEQ multiplex PCR. V, J and clone size are taken as reported in that table, and D and trimming were inferred from the DNA itself. This sample yields fewer than 80,000 clones, of which roughly 90% are seen a single time; 2.5% belongs to the top ten. V gave up 1 base and J gave up 3 bases; unmatched junction bases: 5. Germline CDR1 reads SGHDN; CDR2 reads FVKESK. This CDR3 spans 15 amino acids.

Sample: peripheral blood. The rearrangement joins TRBV14 to TRBJ2-5; TRBD1 aligns across 7 bases. The receptor was isolated from a human donor in a cohort sampled during active COVID-19. The CDR3 reads CASSQGTDREETQYF. The CDR3, as DNA: TGTGCCAGCAGCCAAGGAACCGACAGGGAAGAGACCCAGTACTTC.